These 11 T cell receptor beta chains were sequenced from one sample in a study of CD4 T cells in relation to SARS-CoV-2 and coronaviruses. No antigen has been identified for these receptors. CD4+ T cells from unexposed donors were obtained before the COVID-19 pandemic (2011-2018). The cells were cultured for 10 days before CD4+ T cells were isolated. Profiled with immunoSEQ multiplex PCR; TCRdb holds only in-frame clones, not every one. The table shows some 21,000 clones, with about 76% occurring only once. Sequencing used CD4+ T cells from PBMCs, cultured in vitro. The receptors were gathered from a human donor in good health.

The chain uses TRBV12-3 or TRBV12-4 and TRBJ1-2; perhaps TRBD1 as D (6 bases). V was clipped by 6 bases and J by 8 bases, with 16 bases between them. The CDR3 extends over 13 amino acids. CDR3 bases: TGTGCCAGCAGCGCACAGGGCTACGGGGGCTACACCTTC. Amino acids: CASSAQGYGGYTF.

The chain joins TRBV5-1 to TRBJ2-1; TRBD2 agrees at 9 bases. The CDR3 sequence is 14 residues long. V lost 4 bases and J lost 6; bases outside the gene matches: 5. Germline values: CDR1 SGHRS, CDR2 YFSETQ. The CDR3 sequence is CASSLTTSGNEQFF. The CDR3 DNA is TGCGCCAGCAGCCTAACGACTAGCGGCAATGAGCAGTTCTTC.

This chain links TRBV6-5 with TRBJ1-1; D remains ambiguous. The germline V and J ends were trimmed by 2 bases and 2 bases, with 9 bases remaining between them. Germline V gene data show CDR1 as MNHEY and CDR2 as SVGAGI. This CDR3 spans 14 amino acids. This chain's CDR3 is CASSYLSRNTEAFF. For the CDR3, the DNA is TGTGCCAGCAGTTACCTGTCGAGAAACACTGAAGCTTTCTTT.

This chain connects TRBV7-3 to TRBJ2-7; perhaps D is TRBD1 or TRBD2 (6 bases each). Germline CDR1 reads SGHTA; CDR2 reads FQGTGA. The CDR3 loop spans 14 amino acids. V was pared by 5 bases and J by 3 bases, with 14 bases between. The DNA of the CDR3 is TGTGCCAGCAGCCCTTTGGCGGGACACTACGAGCAGTACTTC. This codes for CASSPLAGHYEQYF.

The genes are TRBV9 and TRBJ2-5; the match to TRBD2 covers 13 bases. V shed 7 bases and J 6 bases; nucleotides not matched to a gene: 6. The CDR3 is 14 residues long. Germline CDR1 and CDR2: SGDLS and YYNGEE. The CDR3 is CASLGTSGAKTQYF. CDR3 DNA sequence: TGTGCCAGCTTAGGGACTAGCGGGGCTAAGACCCAGTACTTC.

This chain uses TRBV6-2 or TRBV6-3 with TRBJ2-3; D not certain. Germline CDR1 reads MNHEY; CDR2 reads SVGEGT. V dropped 2 bases and J dropped 0 bases, with 12 bases sitting between them. The CDR3 contains 16 residues. The CDR3 DNA reads TGTGCCAGCAGTTACGGAATAGCAGCTAGCACAGATACGCAGTATTTT. This codes for CASSYGIAASTDTQYF.

V usage is TRBV28 and J usage is TRBJ2-7; D is unclear. V lost 2 bases and J 1 base, leaving 15 bases between the germline ends. The CDR3 is 16 amino acids. Per the germline V gene, CDR1 is MDHEN and CDR2 is SYDVKM. The DNA of the CDR3 is TGTGCCAGCAGTTTACGCCTCGACACCCTGTCCTACGAGCAGTACTTC. Translating gives CASSLRLDTLSYEQYF.

This clone has more than one count but fewer than ten. The chain's CDR3 is CASSLDRDSYNEQFF. The CDR3 nucleotides read TGTGCCAGCAGTCTCGACAGGGACTCCTACAATGAGCAGTTCTTC. V is TRBV27 and J is TRBJ2-1; 7 bases align to TRBD1. Trimming took 5 bases from V and 0 from J; bases not matched to a gene: 4. Germline CDR1 and CDR2: MNHEY and SMNVEV (reference sequence). The CDR3 has 15 residues.

V is TRBV5-1 and J is TRBJ1-1; D possibly corresponds to TRBD1 (5 bases). V lost 0 bases, J lost 1 base, and 13 bases lay in between. Germline CDR1 SGHRS, CDR2 YFSETQ. The CDR3 sequence is 16 residues long. As DNA, the CDR3 is TGCGCCAGCAGCTTGGGGCGGGGGACCGGGAACACTGAAGCTTTCTTT. Protein sequence: CASSLGRGTGNTEAFF.

This clone turned up a few times. The chain is built from TRBV4-1 and TRBJ2-4; D gene unclear. The germline CDR1 and CDR2 sequences are MGHRA and YSYEKL. V lost 0 bases and J 0 bases, leaving 9 bases between the germline ends. The CDR3 contains 16 residues. DNA for the CDR3: TGCGCCAGCAGCCAAGATGAGGCCTTAGCCAAAAACATTCAGTACTTC. Amino acid sequence: CASSQDEALAKNIQYF.

This clone was counted between two and nine times. The rearrangement uses TRBV5-1 and TRBJ2-7; 8 bases match TRBD2. This CDR3 contains 14 residues. The ends lost 0 bases at V and 5 bases at J; junction bases unmatched: 4. Germline-derived CDR1 and CDR2 are SGHRS and YFSETQ. CDR3 nucleotide sequence: TGCGCCAGCAGCTTGGACGGGGGGGCTAACGAGCAGTACTTC. This sequence encodes CASSLDGGANEQYF.